This T cell receptor beta chain was found in a study of cytomegalovirus exposure and HLA in healthy donors. Regarding the study as a whole: Analysis performed later showed TCR beta chains linked to HLA being more clonally expanded than equally common others.

In nominal health when sampled, donors likely had unrecorded immune exposures nonetheless. Notes on this clone: Its target is unknown.

The primer mix had 60 Vbeta and 13 Jbeta primers. The data were produced by immunoSEQ multiplex PCR, yet TCRdb's version contains in-frame clones alone and is incomplete. This sample's clone table lists roughly 70,000 clones. The CDR3 is 16 residues long. Germline CDR1 is SGHTS and CDR2 is YDEGEE. V lost 1 base, J lost 2 bases, and 16 bases lay in between. The TCR sequence derives from a female donor in good health and CMV-seropositive. The sequenced material came from PBMCs. The chain employs TRBV5-8 and TRBJ2-7; tentatively, D is TRBD2 (5 bases). CDR3: CASSLKTREFTYEQYF. CDR3 DNA: TGTGCCAGCAGCTTGAAGACGAGGGAGTTTACCTACGAGCAGTACTTC.